This entry is about one T cell receptor beta chain. After removal of 1 base from V and 12 bases from J, the junction contained 4 bases not matched to a gene. The germline gives CDR1 DFQATT, CDR2 SNEGSKA (reference sequence). CDR3 length equals 11 residues. Original analysis: The authors estimated nucleated cell counts from reference gene primer amplification. TCRdb keeps only in-frame clones here, not all; method: immunoSEQ multiplex PCR. V, J and clone size were drawn from that table, and D and trimming were deduced from the DNA. The top ten hold approximately 10% of the sample, which has fewer than 200,000 clones, 80% to 90% seen once. This entry comes from a study of blood T cell repertoires in COVID-19. Study details: There were acute and convalescent COVID-19 samples, and they came from the United States, Italy and Spain. T cells, B-cell-depleted T cells, or PBMCs supplied cDNA or gDNA.

Sequencing used peripheral blood. This rearrangement joins TRBV20-1 to TRBJ2-7; 9 bases map to TRBD1. This clonotype was obtained from a woman aged 40 to 50 with COVID-19, enrolled during active disease. The CDR3: CSARGDRVLYF. CDR3 nucleotide sequence: TGCAGTGCTAGAGGGGACAGGGTACTGTACTTC.